This T cell receptor (beta chain) appears in the sequencing data of a study of cytomegalovirus exposure and HLA in healthy donors (TCRdb year 2017). A note on the overall study: In an earlier analysis of 587 of the donors, 276 Gb of sequence data and 90 million to 130 million unique TCR beta sequences from roughly 180 million T cells were reported. Among the roughly 430 genotyped donors, approximately 81% belonged to the genetic ancestry cluster associated with self-reported Caucasian donors. Rather than using new phenotypic data, the later analysis identified candidate immune exposures from TCR beta sequences and from how often those sequences occurred across donors. A later analysis re-analyzed previously published TCR beta repertoires from roughly 630 donors and added high-resolution HLA genotyping to study TCR occurrence patterns. Typing coverage differed by locus: A, B, C, DRB1 and DQB1 were typed in about 629-630 donors, DQA1 in 522, DPA1 in around 600, and DPB1 in just under 490. Besides the first cohort of more than 650 subjects, a separate validation cohort made up of over 95 different subjects was used. Among almost 400 genotyped donors of the cohort, an average of approximately 250,000 unique TCR beta nucleotide sequences were sequenced per donor, roughly 20% of them non-productive. The study was designed to test whether signatures of past pathogen exposure could be identified by cataloging public T cell receptors. Approximately 310 gigabases of sequencing data and around 85 million unique TCR sequences made up an early release that covered several hundred HLA-typed donors. A handful of DR-DQ haplotypes were treated as single units for association and clustering because of strong linkage in the cohort. An earlier analysis of around 580 of the donors used high-throughput TCR beta sequencing to judge whether each TCR beta V gene segment behaved as functional or pseudogenic. All discovery cohort repertoires had been generated using a single sequencing platform. To predict cytomegalovirus infection status, the study combined high-throughput TCR immunosequencing, statistical association of individual TCRs with disease status, and machine learning. A later genetic analysis used genome-wide SNP genotypes for about 55% of the 666 donors, treating that subset as a discovery cohort. Both class I and class II loci were covered by HLA typing, at four-digit resolution. Donor age, sex, ethnicity and CMV serostatus were compiled together with the repertoire data. The study profiled the T cell repertoires of fewer than 850 subjects by immunosequencing and related them to cytomegalovirus serostatus.

The cohort consisted of 600 or so healthy bone marrow donors. At the time of sampling, every cohort member was nominally healthy, though immune exposures that went unrecorded were likely present. The donor tested CMV seronegative, placing the donor among the 350 or so seronegative members of the cohort. Every donor gave a peripheral blood sample, and the peripheral blood mononuclear cells from that sample were used for TCR beta sequencing. The Qiagen DNeasy Blood Extraction Kit was used to extract genomic DNA from the blood cell samples. What the authors observed across the whole study: According to a later analysis, TCR association rates differed among HLA loci, with DRB1 alleles showing the most associated TCRs and HLA-C alleles showing the fewest. Most TCR sequences were seen in very few donors, while some public TCRs were found in many individuals. The authors suggested that the approach could potentially be generalized to other disease states and immunological phenotypes. This cohort had only TCR beta chains sequenced, and the lack of alpha or paired-chain data limited which features could be detected. The only immune exposure information available for the cohort was CMV serostatus. According to a later analysis, most CMV-associated TCR beta chains appeared to be HLA-restricted, and the HLA associations seemed to be driven largely by CMV exposure. Three of the identified cytomegalovirus-associated TCR beta chains were confirmed in vitro to be specific for cytomegalovirus antigens. A cluster of highly shared sequence variants was judged likely to represent a technical artifact of the sequencing pipeline. A later genetic analysis associated a missense DCLRE1C variant with V-gene and J-gene trimming of TCR beta chains, and an independent cohort replicated the association. A total of around 150 TCR beta chains were listed by the study as associated with cytomegalovirus. A further reported finding was that TCR beta sequences accurately predicted the HLA-A and HLA-B alleles for most subjects in the first cohort. Because HLA typing was unavailable for some donors at each locus, only the typed subset was used in association tests. Presence/absence analyses assumed roughly uniform sequencing depth across donors, an assumption that may not hold. Correlated functional status among segregating V segments might reflect linkage disequilibrium, but an unknown experimental factor could not be ruled out. Broadly in line with IMGT annotations, most TCR beta V segments showed up in productive rearrangements about 90% or about 30% of the time in an earlier analysis of under 700 of the donors. Because counts were too low, approximately 15 rarely observed V segments, including chromosome 9 orphons, were excluded from the earlier analysis of about 500 of the donors. A later analysis associated 16,951 TCR beta sequences with specific HLA alleles at a false discovery rate of 0.05. In a later analysis, several top co-occurrence clusters were reported to appear linked to parvovirus B19, influenza, CMV and Epstein-Barr virus. Cytomegalovirus status was reported to be diagnosed by the classifier with high specificity and sensitivity in both the original and validation cohorts. A later analysis found that HLA-associated TCR beta chains were more clonally expanded and had lower generation probabilities than equally common non-associated chains. Some IMGT-functional V segments, including TRBV6-2 and TRBV6-3, could not be told apart with the 87-base-pair reads, so those segments were excluded. A later genetic analysis reported fewer N-insertions in productive TCRs among donors in an Asian-associated ancestry cluster than the roughly 640-donor mean. Strong co-occurrence of HLA alleles, especially DR and DQ, made assigning TCR associations to individual alleles difficult.

Library method: the immunoSEQ multiplex PCR assay. The multiplex PCR relied on a mix of 60 forward primers for TCR Vbeta segments and 13 reverse primers for TCR Jbeta segments. Amplification of the CDR3 region of rearranged TCR beta genes was performed with a multiplex PCR assay on genomic DNA. Amplified TCR beta libraries were sequenced as 87-base-pair reads on the Illumina HiSeq System. The study's processing was this. Across the 640 or so repertoires, a later analysis counted 78 million or so unique TCR beta chains, about 10 million of which were shared by at least two donors. Raw reads were error-corrected and collapsed into unique sequences by a nearest-neighbor algorithm in which closely related sequences were merged to remove PCR and sequencing errors. V, D and J gene segments were assigned by aligning CDR3 sequences to IMGT reference sequences. For a sequence to be retained, a match of at least six nucleotides was required to both a V gene segment and a J gene segment. A rearrangement counted as productive if the CDR3 had no stop codons and remained in frame with V and J, and every other rearrangement counted as non-productive. CDR3 was defined by IMGT convention, running from the second conserved V-encoded cysteine to the conserved J-encoded phenylalanine. In an earlier analysis of around 540 of the donors, sequences lacking an unambiguous match to a single V gene segment were excluded. An earlier analysis of 587 of the donors classified V segments as functional when productive rearrangements were above 56.7% and as segregating when the standard deviation between donors was above 5%. A statistical classification framework was built for diagnosing cytomegalovirus status from the catalog of TCR beta chain sequences. V and J gene assignment, in a later analysis, came from comparing TCR nucleotide sequences with IMGT/GENE-DB human TR gene sequences. The TCRdist pipeline was used in a later analysis to assign CDR3 sequences and most-parsimonious VDJ recombination scenarios. In a later analysis, every TCR beta chain was defined by the combination of its CDR3 amino acid sequence and its V-gene family, and reads without a unique V-gene family were dropped. A later analysis removed 592 highly shared, low-generation-probability nucleotide sequences to deal with suspected cross-contamination and a sequencing artifact. In a later analysis, a clonal expansion index for each public chain was calculated from normalized within-repertoire ranks of inferred template counts. In a later analysis, generation probabilities were computed with a VDJ recombination model fitted to out-of-frame rearrangements, and the resulting probabilities were checked against IGoR. Hypergeometric tests were used in a later analysis to score TCR-TCR, TCR-HLA and TCR-CMV co-occurrence, with a repertoire-size bias correction applied to the TCR pairs. False discovery rates were estimated in a later analysis by permuting HLA or CMV assignments 20 times. In a later analysis, co-occurring TCRs were grouped using DBSCAN, and TCRdist sequence similarity was added for clustering within HLA-allele-positive subsets. Co-occurrence clustering excluded repertoires with fewer than 30,000 or more than 120,000 public chains, plus five with anomalous nucleotide sharing. TCRdb limited this immuneACCESS table to in-frame rearrangements with V and J called. A share of clones is missing; checked studies link under half to unresolved V genes, and the rest is unexplained. That table is the source of V, J and clone size, and D and trimming were worked out from the DNA. Counted in this sample were 150,000 to 200,000 clones; more than 85% of them appeared once. The ten most abundant clones make up roughly 1.8% of the sample.

Concerning this clone: Which antigen it targets is not known. Qualities for individual bases were not recorded, and no much larger clone is one base off.

The CDR3 measures 14 amino acids from cysteine to phenylalanine. Of all the DNA, just the CDR3 is kept, 42 bases in frame from base 1. V is trimmed back by 8 bases and J by 11 bases, and the junction contains 11 bases that no gene match accounts for. The germline V gene encodes CDR1 SGHTA and CDR2 FQGNSA. The chain employs TRBV7-2 and TRBJ1-3; TRBD1 fits 11 bases in the junction. The specimen was PBMCs. The sequence came from a woman aged 18-29 years in good health and CMV-seronegative. For the CDR3, the sequence is CASGSRDRGSPIYF. The sequence in DNA is TGTGCCAGCGGCTCTCGGGACAGGGGGAGCCCCATATATTTT.